This entry lists 19 T cell receptor beta chains sequenced from one sample in a study of blood T cells in healthy people across ages. For the second PCR, which ran for about 7 to 12 cycles, a sample-barcoded 5' primer and a J-beta primer mix were used. TCRdb re-called the 5' RACE reads through MiXCR, storing one row per CDR3 protein. The profile covers under 2,000,000 distinct CDR3 sequences, with approximately 50% appearing a single time and approximately 2.1% taken by the ten largest. The sample taken for sequencing was blood. These receptors were collected from a middle-aged woman in good health.

The chain employs TRBV11-1 and TRBJ2-3, with D possibly TRBD2 on 7 matching bases. Germline V gene data show CDR1 as SGHAT and CDR2 as FQDESV (reference sequence). Trimming removed 8 bases at V and 4 bases at J, with 13 bases between. CDR3 size: 13 residues. CDR3 nucleotides: TGTGCCAGCGGTCAAGGGGGGGCAGATACGCAGTATTTT. Translating it yields CASGQGGADTQYF. Supplemented by reference TRBV11-1 and TRBJ2-3, the full variable domain reads EAEVAQSPRYKITEKSQAVAFWCDPISGHATLYWYRQILGQGPELLVQFQDESVVDDSQLPKDRFSAERLKGVDSTLKIQPAELGDSAMYLCASGQGGADTQYFGPGTRLTVL.

The rearrangement joins TRBV3-1 to TRBJ1-2, with TRBD1 as a possible D gene (6 bases). The CDR3 runs 13 residues. Germline CDR1 is LGHDT and CDR2 is YNNKEL (reference sequence). The ends were cut back, 1 base at V and 10 bases at J, with 13 bases in the middle. The CDR3, as DNA: TGTGCCAGCAGCCAAGCTGATGGGGGGCACTACACCTTC. Translation: CASSQADGGHYTF.

The V call is TRBV7-2, the J call TRBJ2-3; the D is unclear. Trimming stripped 1 base from V and 6 bases from J, with 11 bases between. Per the germline V gene, CDR1 is SGHTA and CDR2 is FQGNSA. This CDR3 comprises 14 residues. The CDR3 bases are TGTGCCAGCAGCTTAGATATGGTCCTCGATACGCAGTATTTT. This gives the protein CASSLDMVLDTQYF.

The V call is TRBV29-1, the J call TRBJ1-1; the D gene is possibly TRBD1 (5 bases). There are 13 residues in the CDR3. Trimming pared 7 bases from V and 6 bases from J, leaving 18 bases between. In germline, CDR1 is SQVTM, CDR2 ANQGSEA. Here the CDR3 DNA reads TGCAGCGCCTTAACGGGACCAAGGGCTGAAGCTTTCTTT. Its translation: CSALTGPRAEAFF.

The CDR3 here is CASSLTSRYEQYF. CDR3 sequence (DNA): TGTGCCAGCAGCTTGACCAGTCGTTACGAGCAGTACTTC. V usage is TRBV5-5 and J usage is TRBJ2-7; D ambiguous. This CDR3 is 13 amino acids long. Germline CDR1 SGHKS, CDR2 YYEKEE (reference sequence). V lost 1 base to trimming and J lost 4 bases, with 9 bases between them.

The V call is TRBV20-1, the J call TRBJ2-1, with 11 bases matching TRBD2. Germline assignment: CDR1 DFQATT and CDR2 SNEGSKA (reference sequence). V was clipped by 0 bases and J by 9 bases; unmatched bases: 4. The CDR3 is 14 residues long. The CDR3 loop reads CSARDSGGAGEQFF. The CDR3 nucleotides read TGCAGTGCTAGAGATAGCGGGGGGGCCGGTGAGCAGTTCTTC.

The V call is TRBV15, the J call TRBJ2-7, with no clear D. Per the germline V gene, CDR1 is LNHNV and CDR2 is YYDKDF (reference sequence). This CDR3 is built from 12 residues. The germline V and J ends were trimmed by 4 bases and 7 bases, with 11 bases remaining between them. Written as DNA, the CDR3 is TGTGCCACCAGCATATCGTTTCGGGAGCAGTACTTC. Translated, it gives CATSISFREQYF.

This clonotype has only a few counts. The gene calls are TRBV9 and TRBJ2-7; no reliable D call. V lost 0 bases to trimming and J lost 3 bases, with 10 bases between them. The CDR3 runs to 14 residues. Per germline, CDR1 SGDLS and CDR2 YYNGEE. Here the CDR3 reads CASSVAVHIYEQYF. CDR3 bases: TGTGCCAGCAGCGTAGCCGTACATATCTACGAGCAGTACTTC. Based on the CDR3 plus reference TRBV9 and TRBJ2-7, the full variable domain is DSGVTQTPKHLITATGQRVTLRCSPRSGDLSVYWYQQSLDQGLQFLIQYYNGEERAKGNILERFSAQQFPDLHSELNLSSLELGDSALYFCASSVAVHIYEQYFGPGTRLTVT.

This clonotype was observed a handful of times. The chain carries TRBV20-1 and TRBJ2-5; 7 nucleotides line up with TRBD1. This CDR3 spans 13 amino acids. V was pared by 8 bases and J by 4 bases, with 10 bases of the junction left unmatched. Per the germline V gene, CDR1 is DFQATT and CDR2 is SNEGSKA (reference sequence). CDR3 protein: CSTKGARRETQYF. The CDR3 region has the DNA TGCAGTACAAAGGGGGCGAGAAGAGAGACCCAGTACTTC.

This clonotype has only a few counts. The rearrangement uses TRBV20-1 and TRBJ2-1, with D perhaps TRBD1 (5 bases). Deletions cut 0 bases from V and 5 bases from J, with 8 bases between. Germline V lookup: CDR1 DFQATT, CDR2 SNEGSKA (reference sequence). CDR3 length equals 13 residues. In DNA form, the CDR3 reads TGCAGTGCTAGAGATGACAGAGACAATGAGCAGTTCTTC. Encoded protein: CSARDDRDNEQFF.

The genes are TRBV20-1 and TRBJ1-2; D gene unclear. This CDR3 region has 15 residues. The germline gives CDR1 DFQATT, CDR2 SNEGSKA (reference sequence). The germline V and J ends were trimmed by 0 bases and 5 bases, with 16 bases remaining between them. The CDR3 region is CSARDDTETGYGYTF. The CDR3 nucleotides are TGCAGTGCTAGAGATGACACCGAGACGGGTTATGGCTACACCTTC.

This clonotype has only one observation. The chain recombines TRBV9 with TRBJ2-1, with D tentatively TRBD1 or TRBD2 (6 bases each). The DNA end lines up better with TRBJ2-7; the J call may be wrong. CDR3 length: 17 residues. CDR1 is SGDLS, CDR2 YYNGEE, per germline. The CDR3 is CASSVATGARPYNEQYF. CDR3 bases: TGTGCCAGCAGCGTAGCTACGGGGGCGCGTCCCTACAATGAGCAGTACTTC.

Comments on this clonotype: The junction shows a germline mismatch at one end, possibly a read error. This sequence joins TRBV7-6 and TRBJ2-6; the D gene is possibly TRBD2 (5 bases). The germline V gene encodes CDR1 SGHVS and CDR2 FNYEAQ. The CDR3 length is 16 residues. The CDR3, as DNA: TGTGCCAGCAGCTTAATTTCGGGGTCTGGGTCCAACGTCCTGACTTTC. It is translated as CASSLISGSGSNVLTF.

The chain uses TRBV28 and TRBJ1-2, with 8 positions matching TRBD1. CDR1 and CDR2 (germline): MDHEN, SYDVKM. This CDR3 is 14 amino acids long. V lost 0 bases to trimming and J lost 4 bases; unmatched junction nucleotides: 1. CDR3 residues: CASSLWGTGYGYTF. The CDR3 DNA sequence: TGTGCCAGCAGTTTATGGGGGACAGGCTATGGCTACACCTTC.

This rearrangement joins TRBV6-2 or TRBV6-3 to TRBJ2-1; D uncertain. The CDR3 is 18 residues long. Per the germline V gene, CDR1 is MNHEY and CDR2 is SVGEGT. V lost 2 bases and J 0 bases, leaving 17 bases between the germline ends. The CDR3 spells CASSYPPGVIGSYNEQFF. Written as DNA, the CDR3 is TGTGCCAGCAGTTACCCTCCCGGTGTAATAGGCTCCTACAATGAGCAGTTCTTC.

J is TRBJ2-1 and V is TRBV5-1; TRBD2 matches 7 bases. The J segment lost 8 bases and the V segment lost 6 bases, leaving 8 bases of the junction unmatched. The CDR3 covers 13 residues. Germline V gene data show CDR1 as SGHRS and CDR2 as YFSETQ. The chain's CDR3 is CASKPAGLYEQFF. As DNA, the CDR3 is TGCGCCAGCAAACCAGCGGGGTTATATGAGCAGTTCTTC.

The rearrangement joins TRBV6-5 to TRBJ2-2, with TRBD2 matching over 10 bases. The CDR3 contains 16 residues. Losses at the gene ends were 6 bases for V and 6 bases for J; bases not matched to a gene: 10. Germline V lookup: CDR1 MNHEY, CDR2 SVGAGI. CDR3 in DNA: TGTGCCAGCAGCCCCGCACTAGCGGGGTTAGCCGGGGAGCTGTTTTTT. Translation gives CASSPALAGLAGELFF.

The chain combines TRBV13 with TRBJ2-5; TRBD2 agrees at 8 bases. Germline CDR1 PRHDT, CDR2 FYEKMQ (reference sequence). After removal of 2 bases from V and 11 bases from J, the junction contained 13 bases not matched to a gene. The CDR3 runs to 15 residues. CDR3 region: CASSLPAGVYNEQYF. In DNA, the CDR3 is TGTGCCAGCAGCTTACCAGCGGGGGTCTACAATGAGCAGTACTTC.

The CDR3 reads CASRGADSGANVLTF. CDR3 coding DNA: TGTGCCAGCAGGGGAGCAGACTCTGGGGCCAACGTCCTGACTTTC. The chain links TRBV6-5 to TRBJ2-6, with TRBD2 as a possible D gene (5 bases). CDR1 is MNHEY and CDR2 is SVGAGI in the germline V gene. Trimming cost V 6 bases and J 0 bases, with 9 bases left between them. The CDR3 contains 15 residues.